The next 14 T cell receptor beta chains were all read from a single sample in a study of shared T cell receptors in the human thymus. The table came from immunoSEQ multiplex PCR; TCRdb's copy has only in-frame clones and leaves some out. The table has tens of thousands of clones, about 95% seen once; the top ten hold about 0.036%. The sample consisted of thymocytes. All receptors come from a human donor.

The chain is built from TRBV5-4 and TRBJ2-1, with a possible D match to TRBD2 (5 bases). The CDR3 is 15 amino acids. Germline CDR1 SGHNT, CDR2 YYREEE (reference sequence). The V and J ends lost 0 bases and 6 bases respectively, with 13 bases between them. The CDR3 protein is CASSLGLLTSNEQFF. The CDR3, as DNA: TGTGCCAGCAGCTTGGGTCTACTAACTAGCAATGAGCAGTTCTTC.

The rearrangement joins TRBV7-9 to TRBJ1-1; D remains ambiguous. The V gene's germline CDR1 is SEHNR and CDR2 FQNEAQ (reference sequence). The length of the CDR3 is 13 residues. V shed 7 bases and J shed 0 bases, with 9 bases lying between them. The CDR3 loop is CASTLLMNTEAFF. As DNA, the CDR3 is TGTGCCAGCACACTCCTGATGAACACTGAAGCTTTCTTT.

The chain couples TRBV28 to TRBJ1-5, with unresolved D. V dropped 2 bases and J dropped 4 bases, with 12 bases sitting between them. The CDR3 has 15 amino acids. Germline V gene lookup returns CDR1 MDHEN and CDR2 SYDVKM. The CDR3 nucleotides read TGTGCCAGCAGTTTAAGGACGTTTGGGAATCAGCCCCAGCATTTT. Residues: CASSLRTFGNQPQHF.

The chain recombines TRBV5-4 with TRBJ1-2, with D possibly being TRBD1 (6 bases). The CDR3 runs to 16 residues. V gave up 3 bases and J gave up 5 bases, with 20 bases separating them. Germline V CDR1 and CDR2: SGHNT, YYREEE (reference sequence). CDR3 region: CASSSFPGHLDYGYTF. DNA for the CDR3: TGTGCCAGCAGCTCCTTTCCGGGACACTTAGATTATGGCTACACCTTC.

The genes are TRBV4-2 and TRBJ2-2; D unclear. The germline V gene encodes CDR1 LGHNA and CDR2 YNFKEQ. The CDR3 is made up of 16 amino acids. V gave up 0 bases and J gave up 5 bases, with 13 bases separating them. The chain's CDR3 is CASSQELARRTGELFF. The CDR3 region has the DNA TGTGCCAGCAGCCAAGAGCTGGCCAGAAGGACCGGGGAGCTGTTTTTT.

The J gene is TRBJ1-3, the V gene TRBV6-1, with D uncertain. Trimming took 1 base from V and 3 from J, leaving 19 bases between them. The CDR3 is made up of 18 amino acids. In germline, CDR1 is MNHNS, CDR2 SASEGT. The CDR3 spells CASSEVGHSSVSGNTIYF. In DNA form, the CDR3 reads TGTGCCAGCAGTGAAGTCGGGCACAGCTCGGTTAGTGGAAACACCATATATTTT.

V gene TRBV7-9 combines with J gene TRBJ2-7; D not certain. The CDR3 totals 16 residues. The V end was cut by 2 bases, the J end by 3 bases, with 17 bases between. Germline V gene sequence: CDR1 SEHNR, CDR2 FQNEAQ (reference sequence). CDR3 in amino acids: CASSLLPSGPYYEQYF. In nucleotides, the CDR3 is TGTGCCAGCAGCTTATTGCCCAGTGGACCCTACTACGAGCAGTACTTC.

The J gene is TRBJ1-6, the V gene TRBV27, with 7 bases fitting TRBD1. The CDR3 is made up of 18 amino acids. CDR1 MNHEY and CDR2 SMNVEV come from the germline V gene (reference sequence). Trimming took 5 bases from V and 4 from J; bases not matched to a gene: 14. The CDR3 nucleotides are TGTGCCAGCAGTCTGCCCTCCCAGGGCAGGGGGTATAATTCACCCCTCCACTTT. This encodes CASSLPSQGRGYNSPLHF.

This chain links TRBV11-3 with TRBJ2-7, with 7 bases lining up with TRBD1. Germline CDR1 reads SGHNT; CDR2 reads YENEEA. V lost 1 base, J lost 5 bases, and 8 bases stayed unmatched. CDR3 length: 15 amino acids. CDR3 loop: CASSLASTGLDEQYF. The CDR3 region has the DNA TGTGCCAGCAGCTTAGCTTCGACAGGGTTGGACGAGCAGTACTTC.

V and J are TRBV2 and TRBJ1-2; tentatively, D is TRBD1 (5 bases). V was clipped by 6 bases and J by 4 bases, with 12 bases between them. Germline loops: CDR1 SNHLY, CDR2 FYNNEI. This CDR3 has 13 residues. The CDR3 sequence: CASRFRAFYGYTF. In DNA, the CDR3 is TGTGCCAGCAGATTCAGGGCGTTCTATGGCTACACCTTC.

The rearrangement joins TRBV4-1 to TRBJ2-5; D possibly matches TRBD1 or TRBD2 (7 bases each). The CDR3 has 15 residues. CDR1 is MGHRA, CDR2 YSYEKL, per germline. Trimming cost V 2 bases and J 3 bases, with 13 bases left between them. In DNA, the CDR3 is TGCGCCAGCAGCCAAAGCGGGACAGTAGAAGAGACCCAGTACTTC. Protein product: CASSQSGTVEETQYF.

This rearrangement joins TRBV7-9 to TRBJ2-1; D uncertain. The CDR3 sequence is 14 residues long. Between the trimmed V and J ends, which lost 0 bases and 3 bases, there was a span of 6 bases. The germline V gene encodes CDR1 SEHNR and CDR2 FQNEAQ (reference sequence). The CDR3 loop reads CASSLAPDYNEQFF. DNA for the CDR3: TGTGCCAGCAGCTTAGCCCCAGACTACAATGAGCAGTTCTTC.

The rearrangement links TRBV7-2 to TRBJ1-1; D possibly corresponds to TRBD1 (6 bases). Germline loops: CDR1 SGHTA, CDR2 FQGNSA. The V end lost 5 bases, the J end lost 1 base, and 14 bases lay between the germline ends. The CDR3 totals 15 residues. The CDR3 region is CASSGRTESNTEAFF. The CDR3 nucleotides read TGTGCCAGCAGCGGCCGGACAGAATCGAACACTGAAGCTTTCTTT. The full variable domain, rest sourced from reference TRBV7-2 and TRBJ1-1, is GAGVSQSPSNKVTEKGKDVELRCDPISGHTALYWYRQSLGQGLEFLIYFQGNSAPDKSGLPSDRFSAERTGGSVSTLTIQRTQQEDSAVYLCASSGRTESNTEAFFGQGTRLTVV.

CDR3 coding DNA: TGTGCCAGCAGCACCCGGACAGGGCCGAAGACCCAGTACTTC. This sequence encodes CASSTRTGPKTQYF. The gene calls are TRBV7-2 and TRBJ2-5; 8 positions agree with TRBD1. The junction had 8 bases not matched to a gene; V was cut back by 5 bases and J by 6 bases. The CDR3 runs to 14 residues. The germline V gene encodes CDR1 SGHTA and CDR2 FQGNSA.